This T cell receptor beta chain was recorded in a study of human T cells and chemical hapten exposure. Study-level background: Diphenylcyclopropenone was applied weekly to patients' scalps across the roughly 24-week study. The upper back received 0.01% DPC by patch testing, with results read at 6 days. Alopecia areata, totalis or universalis affected patients who were mostly female.

Germline-derived CDR1 and CDR2 are SEHNR and FQNEAQ (reference sequence). V lost 5 bases to trimming and J lost 6 bases, with 15 bases between them. The CDR3 loop spans 14 amino acids. Using its own MiXCR run on the RACE reads, TCRdb lists one record per CDR3 protein. This table holds about 350,000 distinct CDR3 sequences, about 5.4% found once. Time point described: pre-sensitization, week 0. Treatment of the sample: therapeutic diphenylcyclopropenone sensitization with weekly scalp DPC. Unfractionated whole blood yielded total RNA. The sequence derives from a young woman with alopecia areata. Some clones in this sample may be carry-over from other donors' samples. The sample consisted of whole blood, taken in connection with sensitization to the hapten diphenylcyclopropenone (DPC). V usage is TRBV7-9 and J usage is TRBJ2-3; the D gene is possibly TRBD1 (5 bases). The CDR3 DNA follows: TGTGCCAGCAGCCGACAGCGCAACCTCGATACGCAGTATTTT. Translation: CASSRQRNLDTQYF.